This is a list of T cell receptor beta chains from one sample in a study of blood T cells in healthy people across ages. In TCRdb, the 5' RACE reads were re-called with MiXCR into one record per CDR3 protein. The sample has roughly 1.9 million distinct CDR3 sequences, roughly two fifths seen once; the top ten hold 23%. Sequencing input: blood. Receptors originate from a human donor in good health. CDR3s include the opening cysteine and the closing phenylalanine or tryptophan. The D gene is left open where the match is weak. Rows may omit the clone size; those that give it use once, few, many or a size class.

NA	TRBV10-2	NA	TRBJ2-1	TGCGCCAGCAGTGAGTCGGATAGCGAAACCTACAATGAGCGGTTCTTC	CASSESDSETYNERFF
NA	TRBV27	NA	TRBJ1-2	TGTGCCAGCAGTTTGGTAGGGACCGGCGGAGGCTACACCTTC	CASSLVGTGGGYTF
NA	TRBV4-2	NA	TRBJ2-3	TGTGCCAGCAGCCAACAGGGTCGCACAGATACGCAGTATTTT	CASSQQGRTDTQYF
NA	TRBV7-3	NA	TRBJ2-1	TGTGCCAGCAGCTTGAGATGGGAGGGGGTTTACAATGAGCAGTTCTTC	CASSLRWEGVYNEQFF
few	TRBV4-2	NA	TRBJ1-1	TGTGCCAGCAGCCAAGACAGGGGATGGACTGAAGCTTTCTTT	CASSQDRGWTEAFF
few	TRBV7-9	TRBD1	TRBJ2-7	TGTGCCTGCAGCCTTACAGGGGGCGAGCAGTACTTC	CACSLTGGEQYF
NA	TRBV28	NA	TRBJ2-1	TGTGCCAGCCTAGCATTACGGGGTAGCTCCTACAATGAGCAGTTCTTC	CASLALRGSSYNEQFF
NA	TRBV5-1	TRBD2	TRBJ2-1	TGCGCCAGCAGTTGGGGACTAGCGGGGATAGGGTACAATGAGCAGTTCTTC	CASSWGLAGIGYNEQFF
few	TRBV19	NA	TRBJ2-6	TGTGCCAGTATGGTTGGTCGGTCTGGGGCCAACGTCCTGACTTTC	CASMVGRSGANVLTF
NA	TRBV7-3	NA	TRBJ2-1	TGTGCCAGCAGCGAGTTACTAGACCAAGAGCAGTTCTTC	CASSELLDQEQFF
NA	TRBV12-3/TRBV12-4	NA	TRBJ1-1	TGTGCCAGCAGACGGACAGCATACACTGAAGCTTTCTTT	CASRRTAYTEAFF
once	TRBV7-7	NA	TRBJ2-7	TGTGCCAGCAGCTTAGGTGTAGGGGCGTCCTACGAGCAGTACTTC	CASSLGVGASYEQYF
NA	TRBV4-3	NA	TRBJ2-7	TGCGCCAGCAGCCAAGAGAAGGGGGCCTACGAGCAGTACTTC	CASSQEKGAYEQYF
few	TRBV5-1	TRBD2	TRBJ2-3	TGCGCCAGCAGCCCCCCGCTAGCGGGGGGGAGCACAGATACGCAGTATTTT	CASSPPLAGGSTDTQYF
once	TRBV20-1	NA	TRBJ2-7	TGCAGTGCCCACCTGACGGCCTCCTACGAGCAGTACTTC	CSAHLTASYEQYF
many	TRBV25-1	TRBD1	TRBJ2-7	TGTGCCAGCAGTGAGGACAGGGGGCGTTACGAGCAGTACTTC	CASSEDRGRYEQYF
few	TRBV15	TRBD1	TRBJ2-7	TGTGCCACCAGCAGACCGGGACAGAGGGCCCACGAGCAGTACTTC	CATSRPGQRAHEQYF
few	TRBV5-1	TRBD1	TRBJ2-3	TGCGCCAACAAGCAGGACAGGGCCACAGATACGCAGTATTTT	CANKQDRATDTQYF
NA	TRBV20-1	NA	TRBJ1-5	TGCAGTGCTAGAGATCGGGCCAGCGTTTTTCAGCCCCAGCATTTT	CSARDRASVFQPQHF
few	TRBV6-6	NA	TRBJ2-1	TGTGCCAGCAGTCCCACCGCAGGGGGGGAGCAGTTCTTC	CASSPTAGGEQFF
NA	TRBV28	TRBD1	TRBJ1-5	TGTGCCAGCAGTTTATGGGACAGGCGGGGGCAGCCCCAGCATTTT	CASSLWDRRGQPQHF
NA	TRBV5-6	NA	TRBJ1-2	TGTGCCAGCAGCTTACTCTACTCCGGGACGCTTCCTGCCCGATCCTATGGCTACACCTTC	CASSLLYSGTLPARSYGYTF
NA	TRBV7-2	TRBD1	TRBJ2-7	TGTGCCAGCAGCTCCTTCGGGACAGGGGTGCCCTCCTACGGGCAGTACTTC	CASSSFGTGVPSYGQYF
few	TRBV29-1	TRBD1	TRBJ1-2	TGCAGCGGGATGACAGGGGGGAATGGCTACACCTTC	CSGMTGGNGYTF
NA	TRBV7-8	NA	TRBJ2-5	TGTGCCAGCAGCTGGGGGACACAACAAGGGGAGACCCAGTACTTC	CASSWGTQQGETQYF
NA	TRBV5-5	NA	TRBJ1-6	TGTGCCAGCAGCTTAGAGGGGGGCAGACAACGTTCACCCCTCCACTTT	CASSLEGGRQRSPLHF
NA	TRBV5-1	NA	TRBJ2-1	TGCGCCAGCAGCTCGGCGCAGGGGAGGAGTTACAATGAGCAGTTCTTC	CASSSAQGRSYNEQFF
NA	TRBV6-1	TRBD2	TRBJ2-6	TGTGCCAGCAGTCTTCCACTAGCGGACTACTCTGGGGCCAACGTCCTGACTTTC	CASSLPLADYSGANVLTF
NA	TRBV4-2	NA	TRBJ1-1	TGTGCCAGCAGCCAAGGCCTAGGAGGAGCTTTCTTT	CASSQGLGGAFF
NA	TRBV6-1	TRBD2	TRBJ2-7	TGTGCCAGCAGGCTAGCGGGGGAGTCCTCCGAGCAGTACTTC	CASRLAGESSEQYF
NA	TRBV14	TRBD2	TRBJ2-1	TGTGCCAGCAGCATAATGGGACTAGCGCCTACCTACGAGCAGTTCTTC	CASSIMGLAPTYEQFF
few	TRBV7-9	NA	TRBJ1-2	TGTGCCATCACCTCCCGCGTTAACTATGGCTACACCTTC	CAITSRVNYGYTF
few	TRBV6-1	TRBD1	TRBJ1-6	TGTGCCAGCAGTGGACTTACAGGGGCTGATTCACCCCTCCACTTT	CASSGLTGADSPLHF
few	TRBV11-1	NA	TRBJ2-7	TGTGCCAGCAGCTGGGGCATAAGAATGGTCCACGAGCAGTACTTC	CASSWGIRMVHEQYF
NA	TRBV5-1	TRBD1	TRBJ1-2	TGCGCCAGCAGCCCGACAGGGTTAGAGTATGGCTACACCTTC	CASSPTGLEYGYTF
few	TRBV27	NA	TRBJ1-2	TGTGCCAGCAGTTTATCAGATCGATCGGTGGACAAGTCTAACTATGGCTACACCTTC	CASSLSDRSVDKSNYGYTF
NA	TRBV28	NA	TRBJ1-1	TGTGCCAGCGGTTGGGGCAGGGGTTTTGAGGAGGCTTTCTTT	CASGWGRGFEEAFF
NA	TRBV4-3	TRBD2	TRBJ2-1	TGCGCCAGCAGCCAAGACCGGGGACTAGCGGGCTACAATGAGCAGTTCTTC	CASSQDRGLAGYNEQFF
NA	TRBV7-8	TRBD2	TRBJ2-7	TGTGCCAGCAGCTTAGCTACGGGGACTAGCGGGGGACCCTACGAGCAGTACTTC	CASSLATGTSGGPYEQYF
NA	TRBV7-3	TRBD2	TRBJ2-3	TGTGCCAGCAGCTTGGTAGCGGGGGGTTGGGATACGCAGTATTTT	CASSLVAGGWDTQYF
few	TRBV9	NA	TRBJ2-1	TGTGCCAGCAGCCAACGAAGCGGACAGTTCGTGGATGAGCAGTTCTTC	CASSQRSGQFVDEQFF
NA	TRBV7-9	NA	TRBJ2-3	TGTGCCAGCAGCCGCCCTGGGCGGAGCCTCACAGATACGCAGTATTTT	CASSRPGRSLTDTQYF
NA	TRBV7-2	NA	TRBJ2-1	TGTGCCAGCAGCTTAGCTGGGATCTCCTACAATGAGCAGTTCTTC	CASSLAGISYNEQFF
NA	TRBV7-7	NA	TRBJ2-7	TGTGCTAGTAGCGCGACATTAACGTCCTACGAGCAGTACTTC	CASSATLTSYEQYF
NA	TRBV15	NA	TRBJ1-2	TGTGTCACCAGCAGAGGGTCCCGAGGTGGCTACACCTTC	CVTSRGSRGGYTF
NA	TRBV10-3	NA	TRBJ2-3	TGTGCCATCAGTGACGGGTCGACAGATACGCAGTATTTT	CAISDGSTDTQYF
NA	TRBV3-1	TRBD1	TRBJ2-5	TGTGCCAGCAGCCAAAGCACAGGGGGAGAGACCCAGTACTTC	CASSQSTGGETQYF
NA	TRBV27	NA	TRBJ2-5	TGTGCCGGCGCCCCCTTCAGCCTACAAGAGACCCAGTACTTC	CAGAPFSLQETQYF
many	TRBV7-9	NA	TRBJ2-1	TGTGCCAGCAGCTTGGGATTCGGTGAGCAGTTCTTC	CASSLGFGEQFF
few	TRBV30	NA	TRBJ2-7	TGTGCCTGGAAAGGGACGGCCAGCGAGCAGTACTTC	CAWKGTASEQYF
few	TRBV30	NA	TRBJ1-5	TGTGCCTGGAGTGTACGGGGGTATGATCAGCCCCAGCATTTT	CAWSVRGYDQPQHF
NA	TRBV7-2	TRBD2	TRBJ2-1	TGTGCCAGCAGCTTGAGACTAGCCAGTGCTGAGCAGTTCTTC	CASSLRLASAEQFF
NA	TRBV4-3	TRBD2	TRBJ2-1	TGCGCCAGCAGCCGGTGGAGCGGGGGACCAAATCCTGAGCAGTTCTTC	CASSRWSGGPNPEQFF
NA	TRBV9	NA	TRBJ2-2	TGTGCCAGCAGCGTACGGGCTCAGGGGAACACCGGGGAGCTGTTTTTT	CASSVRAQGNTGELFF
NA	TRBV6-5	NA	TRBJ1-5	TGTGCCAGCAGTTACCCACGGGAATGGGCAGGCGACGCGAGCAATCAGCCCCAGCATTTT	CASSYPREWAGDASNQPQHF
NA	TRBV5-4	TRBD1	TRBJ2-5	TGTGCCAGCAGCTCTACACAGGGGTCCCAAGAGACCCAGTACTTC	CASSSTQGSQETQYF
NA	TRBV18	NA	TRBJ1-2	TGTGCCAGCTCAGGGCCAGGGACCTATGGCTACACCTTC	CASSGPGTYGYTF
few	TRBV28	NA	TRBJ2-7	TGTGCCAGCAGTGCGCCAGGGAATTCCTACGAGCAGTACTTC	CASSAPGNSYEQYF
NA	TRBV28	TRBD1	TRBJ1-2	TGTGCCAGCAGTTTTATGGGGACAGGGGCCTATGGCTACACCTTC	CASSFMGTGAYGYTF
NA	TRBV7-2	TRBD2	TRBJ2-3	TGTGCCAGCAGCCCCGGACTAGCGGGGGGGCTCATCACAGATACGCAGTATTTT	CASSPGLAGGLITDTQYF